This paragraph covers one T cell receptor beta chain sequence. Its antigen is currently unknown. The CDR3 spans 15 residues. V was clipped by 5 bases and J by 1 base; unmatched bases: 4. CDR1 MNHEY and CDR2 SVGAGI come from the germline V gene. These data belong to a study of shared clonotypes between healthy human individuals. Study information: Per donor, three plates held CD4 naive cells, three held CD4 memory, two held CD8 naive and one held CD8 memory.

The method was immunoSEQ multiplex PCR; TCRdb's version includes in-frame clones alone and lacks a portion of them. The profile shows millions of clones, 85% to 95% of them singletons. The study's findings and limits: Estimated clonotype richness was generally higher in naive than memory subsets.

This chain connects TRBV6-5 to TRBJ2-1, with 8 bases lining up with TRBD2. The clonotype originates from a man younger than 35 in good health. Sequenced sample: naive CD4+ T cells sorted from blood. Stated subset: CD45RA+ positively selected. In DNA form, the CDR3 reads TGTGCCAGCAGTAGGGGACTAGGATCCTACAATGAGCAGTTCTTC. Residues: CASSRGLGSYNEQFF.